A selection of T cell receptor beta chains follows, all from one sample in a study of blood T cell repertoires in COVID-19. Data came from immunoSEQ multiplex PCR; TCRdb stores just in-frame clones and leaves some out. This table holds around 190,000 clones, 80% to 85% found once. The source material was peripheral blood. The receptors stem from a woman in her 70s with COVID-19, enrolled during active disease. The CDR3 runs from the conserved cysteine through the conserved F or W. Fields, in order: J gene, V gene, D gene, CDR3 protein. D genes are given only for firm matches.

TRBJ2-7 TRBV12-3/TRBV12-4 . CASSPRRSEQYF
TRBJ1-5 TRBV5-6 . CASSPRGEGLGSNQPQHF
TRBJ2-1 TRBV7-9 TRBD2 CASSLLSGVNNEQFF
TRBJ1-5 TRBV2 TRBD1 CASSLGQGAGQPQHF
TRBJ2-7 TRBV5-4 . CASSLNREDEQYF
TRBJ2-5 TRBV7-7 . CASSLGGVQETQYF
TRBJ2-3 TRBV28 . CASSLSYLDTQYF
TRBJ1-3 TRBV3-1/TRBV3-2 . CATSRGSTGGNTIYF
TRBJ1-6 TRBV19 . CASKGQGNSPLHF
TRBJ2-1 TRBV11-1 TRBD2 CASSPQAGVTYNEQFF
TRBJ1-3 TRBV7-9 . CASSLSPLTGTGNTIYF
TRBJ2-1 TRBV18 TRBD2 CASSPLTPLAGVNEQFF
TRBJ2-1 TRBV4-2 TRBD2 CASSQQPLAGVGEQFF
TRBJ1-2 TRBV28 . CASRYGGAYGYTF
TRBJ2-2 TRBV7-7 . CASSLGLDTGELFF
TRBJ1-2 TRBV7-8 TRBD1 CASSSRQGLSYGYTF
TRBJ2-1 TRBV24-1 . CATSGGATDVEQFF
TRBJ2-3 TRBV7-2 . CASSFVGNPTDTQYF
TRBJ2-7 TRBV10-3 TRBD1 CAIGGQGLTNPYEQYF
TRBJ1-2 TRBV5-4 . CASSLTGTPGYTF
TRBJ2-7 TRBV5-1 . CASSLDGMSSYEQYF
TRBJ2-7 TRBV11-3 TRBD1 CASSPQGDSSYEQYF
TRBJ2-7 TRBV19 . CASSIVGPNYEQYF
TRBJ2-3 TRBV7-2 TRBD2 CASSLGTTGADTQYF
TRBJ1-3 TRBV2 . CASREATGNTIYF
TRBJ2-7 TRBV28 . CASSLERGYYEQYF
TRBJ2-7 TRBV12-3/TRBV12-4 . CASSFWASYEQYF
TRBJ1-1 TRBV5-4 . CASSGQMNTEAFF
TRBJ1-4 TRBV19 . CASSIDLRNEKLFF
TRBJ2-7 TRBV30 TRBD2 CAWGRSGLAGGPVYEQYF
TRBJ1-1 TRBV29-1 . CSVEDLRGGVRRMNTEAFF
TRBJ1-4 TRBV27 TRBD1 CASSYHRQGYEKLFF
TRBJ2-7 TRBV5-4 TRBD1 CASSLPDRGSYEQYF
TRBJ1-1 TRBV19 . CASFLSRKAFF
TRBJ2-4 TRBV11-2 . CASSLAGNIQYF
TRBJ2-1 TRBV7-2 TRBD2 CASSQGLAGGNEQFF
TRBJ2-7 TRBV2 TRBD1 CASGQDRGTFYEQYF
TRBJ1-5 TRBV28 . CASSSNSYRPQHF
TRBJ2-7 TRBV29-1 TRBD1 CSVERGTGNTYEQYF
TRBJ1-1 TRBV6-5 . CASKLWANTEAFF
TRBJ2-7 TRBV3-1/TRBV3-2 TRBD2 CASSVRLAVHYEQYF
TRBJ2-3 TRBV28 . CASGGVSDTQYF
TRBJ2-3 TRBV21-1 . CASSEDSGTSGRTITSTDTQYF
TRBJ2-7 TRBV28 . CASSLSGITYEQYF
TRBJ2-6 TRBV15 TRBD1 CATSGGTGGPNVLTF
TRBJ2-7 TRBV18 . CASSPSASVYYEQYF